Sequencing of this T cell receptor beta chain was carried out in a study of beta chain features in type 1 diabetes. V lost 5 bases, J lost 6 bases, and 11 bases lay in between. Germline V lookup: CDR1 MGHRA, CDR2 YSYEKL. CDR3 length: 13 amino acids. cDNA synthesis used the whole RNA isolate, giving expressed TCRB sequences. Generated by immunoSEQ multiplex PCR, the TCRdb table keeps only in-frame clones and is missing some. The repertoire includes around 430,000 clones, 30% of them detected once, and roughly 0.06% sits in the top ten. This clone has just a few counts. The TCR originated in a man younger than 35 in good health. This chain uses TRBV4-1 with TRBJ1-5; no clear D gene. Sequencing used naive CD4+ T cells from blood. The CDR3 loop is CASSVRVRQPQHF. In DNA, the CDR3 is TGCGCCAGCAGCGTGCGGGTCCGTCAGCCCCAGCATTTT.